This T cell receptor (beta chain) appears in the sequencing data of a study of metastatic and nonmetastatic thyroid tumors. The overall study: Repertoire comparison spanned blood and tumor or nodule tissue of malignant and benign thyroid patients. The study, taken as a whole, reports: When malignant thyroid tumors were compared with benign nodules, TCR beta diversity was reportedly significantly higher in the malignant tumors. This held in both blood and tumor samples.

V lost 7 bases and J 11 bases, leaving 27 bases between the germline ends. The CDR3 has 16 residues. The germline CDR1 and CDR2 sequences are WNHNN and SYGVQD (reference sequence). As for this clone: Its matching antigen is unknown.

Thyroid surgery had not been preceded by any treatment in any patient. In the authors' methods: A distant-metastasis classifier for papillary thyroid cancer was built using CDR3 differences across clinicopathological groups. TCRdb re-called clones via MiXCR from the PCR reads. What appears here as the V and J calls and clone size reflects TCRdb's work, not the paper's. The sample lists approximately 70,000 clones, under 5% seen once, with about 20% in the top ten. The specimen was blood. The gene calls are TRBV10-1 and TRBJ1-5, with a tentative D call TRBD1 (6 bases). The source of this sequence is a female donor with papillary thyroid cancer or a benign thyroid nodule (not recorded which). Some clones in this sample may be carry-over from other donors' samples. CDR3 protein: CASKPCDRTSGQTQHF. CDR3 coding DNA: TGCGCCAGCAAGCCGTGTGACAGGACTTCGGGGCAGACCCAGCATTTT.